A selection of T cell receptor beta chains follows, all from one sample in a study of T-cell reconstitution after alpha-beta-depleted transplantation in children. TCRdb re-called the PCR reads with MiXCR, one entry per CDR3 protein. In the table there are around 130,000 distinct CDR3 sequences, about 9.9% of which are singletons. The sequences come from PBMCs, mostly from graft donor cells, collected 180 days after TCRalphabeta/CD19-depleted stem cell transplant. These TCRs come from a girl under three years old who had a stem cell transplant for combined immunodeficiency, so the T cells may come from the graft donor. The CDR3 runs from the conserved cysteine through the conserved F or W. Each record gives: V gene, clone size, J gene, D gene, CDR3 protein, CDR3 DNA. The D gene is left open where the match is weak. Size is stated for part of the rows, as once, few or many counts, or as a class when the clone is expanded.

V: TRBV10-3
size: -
J: TRBJ1-3
D: TRBD1
CDR3: CAISPGQTADTIYF
DNA: TGTGCCATCAGTCCGGGACAGACCGCGGACACCATATATTTT

V: TRBV7-2
size: -
J: TRBJ2-7
D: TRBD2
CDR3: CASSRGVAGGPKYEQYF
DNA: TGTGCCAGCAGCCGTGGGGTAGCGGGGGGGCCTAAATACGAGCAGTACTTC

V: TRBV27
size: few
J: TRBJ1-6
D: -
CDR3: CASREGVNSPLHF
DNA: TGTGCCAGCAGAGAGGGGGTCAATTCACCCCTCCACTTT

V: TRBV12-3/TRBV12-4
size: many
J: TRBJ2-1
D: -
CDR3: CASSLGGSYNEQFF
DNA: TGTGCCAGCAGCCTAGGGGGCTCCTACAATGAGCAGTTCTTC

V: TRBV20-1
size: -
J: TRBJ2-1
D: TRBD2
CDR3: CSATSGSPSYNEQFF
DNA: TGCAGTGCCACTAGCGGGAGTCCCTCCTACAATGAGCAGTTCTTC

V: TRBV20-1
size: few
J: TRBJ1-1
D: TRBD1
CDR3: CSARTGGRYTEAFF
DNA: TGCAGTGCTAGGACAGGGGGCAGGTACACTGAAGCTTTCTTT

V: TRBV12-3/TRBV12-4
size: few
J: TRBJ2-1
D: -
CDR3: CASSFGGSKWGVNEQFF
DNA: TGTGCCAGCAGTTTCGGAGGGAGTAAGTGGGGGGTCAATGAGCAGTTCTTC

V: TRBV2
size: few
J: TRBJ1-5
D: TRBD1
CDR3: CASLRDRGSNQPQHF
DNA: TGTGCCAGCTTACGGGACAGGGGGAGCAATCAGCCCCAGCATTTT

V: TRBV11-2
size: few
J: TRBJ1-4
D: -
CDR3: CASSLGLPAVFGEKLFF
DNA: TGTGCCAGCAGCTTAGGTCTTCCCGCAGTTTTCGGTGAAAAACTGTTTTTT

V: TRBV5-5
size: few
J: TRBJ2-3
D: TRBD1
CDR3: CASSQPFRDRLTDTQYF
DNA: TGTGCCAGCAGCCAACCTTTCCGGGACAGACTCACAGATACGCAGTATTTT

V: TRBV12-3/TRBV12-4
size: -
J: TRBJ2-2
D: TRBD2
CDR3: CASELGGAGELFF
DNA: TGTGCCAGCGAGTTGGGGGGGGCCGGGGAGCTGTTTTTT

V: TRBV2
size: few
J: TRBJ2-1
D: TRBD1
CDR3: CASSSRGRNEQFF
DNA: TGTGCCAGCAGTAGCAGGGGGCGGAATGAGCAGTTCTTC

V: TRBV6-1
size: few
J: TRBJ2-6
D: -
CDR3: CASTQGSGANVLTF
DNA: TGTGCCAGCACCCAAGGTTCTGGGGCCAACGTCCTGACTTTC

V: TRBV28
size: -
J: TRBJ1-5
D: -
CDR3: CASSLGPYSNQPQHF
DNA: TGTGCCAGCAGTTTAGGTCCGTATAGCAATCAGCCCCAGCATTTT

V: TRBV29-1
size: -
J: TRBJ1-2
D: -
CDR3: CSVGRTNYGYTF
DNA: TGCAGCGTGGGCCGAACTAACTATGGCTACACCTTC

V: TRBV6-5
size: few
J: TRBJ2-3
D: -
CDR3: CASSYSRGARADTQYF
DNA: TGTGCCAGCAGTTACTCCAGGGGGGCCAGGGCAGATACGCAGTATTTT

V: TRBV20-1
size: many
J: TRBJ2-7
D: -
CDR3: CSAREPTGGPYEQYF
DNA: TGCAGTGCTAGAGAGCCGACAGGTGGACCCTACGAGCAGTACTTC

V: TRBV20-1
size: many
J: TRBJ2-3
D: -
CDR3: CSASVPGVDTQYF
DNA: TGCAGTGCTAGTGTGCCAGGGGTAGATACGCAGTATTTT

V: TRBV10-3
size: many
J: TRBJ2-5
D: -
CDR3: CAISEGTQETQYF
DNA: TGTGCCATCAGTGAGGGGACCCAAGAGACCCAGTACTTC

V: TRBV7-8
size: few
J: TRBJ2-1
D: TRBD2
CDR3: CASSSLAGGSAEQFF
DNA: TGTGCCAGCAGCTCACTAGCGGGAGGGTCAGCTGAGCAGTTCTTC

V: TRBV29-1
size: -
J: TRBJ1-4
D: -
CDR3: CSGWSGRKLFF
DNA: TGCAGCGGCTGGTCGGGGAGAAAACTGTTTTTT

V: TRBV24-1
size: -
J: TRBJ1-5
D: -
CDR3: CATSKGGGQPQHF
DNA: TGTGCCACCAGCAAGGGGGGCGGTCAGCCCCAGCATTTT